One and the same sample provided the 18 T cell receptor beta chains below, sequenced in a study of blood T cells in healthy people across ages. Alongside a J-beta primer mix, a sample-barcoded 5' primer served in a second PCR lasting 7 to 11 cycles. TCRdb re-called the 5' RACE reads through MiXCR, storing one row per CDR3 protein. The sample yields around 2 million distinct CDR3 sequences, more than 35% seen once. The specimen sequenced was blood. The source of these receptors is a human donor in good health.

This chain links TRBV5-1 with TRBJ2-7, with D unclear. V was trimmed by 1 base and J by 2 bases, leaving 16 bases between them. Germline CDR1 and CDR2: SGHRS and YFSETQ. The CDR3 consists of 16 residues. CDR3 nucleotides: TGCGCCAGCAGCTTGCCTCAAAGGGTAAAGGCCTACGAGCAGTACTTC. It specifies CASSLPQRVKAYEQYF.

The genes are TRBV12-3 or TRBV12-4 and TRBJ2-1; possibly TRBD2 for D (7 bases). Trimming pared 3 bases from V and 1 base from J, leaving 16 bases between. The CDR3 loop spans 17 amino acids. This CDR3 reads CASSLGGGRDSYNEQFF. CDR3 in DNA: TGTGCCAGCAGTTTGGGAGGGGGGAGGGATTCCTACAATGAGCAGTTCTTC.

The chain joins TRBV29-1 to TRBJ1-1; possible D gene TRBD1, 5 bases. Germline V gives CDR1 SQVTM, CDR2 ANQGSEA. Trimming took 7 bases from V and 5 from J, leaving 14 bases between them. The CDR3 covers 12 residues. The CDR3: CSAGRRETEAFF. CDR3 nucleotides: TGCAGCGCAGGGAGAAGGGAAACTGAAGCTTTCTTT.

The J gene is TRBJ2-7, the V gene TRBV3-1; D is unresolved. CDR3 length: 15 amino acids. Germline-derived CDR1 and CDR2 are LGHDT and YNNKEL (reference sequence). V lost 0 bases to trimming and J lost 6 bases, with 15 bases between them. The CDR3 loop is CASSQDSPTHAEQYF. The CDR3 bases are TGTGCCAGCAGCCAAGATTCCCCGACTCACGCCGAGCAGTACTTC.

The gene calls are TRBV27 and TRBJ2-3; perhaps TRBD1 as D (6 bases). The length of the CDR3 is 16 residues. CDR1 MNHEY and CDR2 SMNVEV come from the germline V gene (reference sequence). V lost 6 bases, J lost 2 bases, and 18 bases lay in between. CDR3 bases: TGTGCCAGCAGAGAAGGGGCCGCAGGGGTCACAGATACGCAGTATTTT. Residues: CASREGAAGVTDTQYF.

This sequence joins TRBV7-8 and TRBJ2-1, with D unresolved. This CDR3 has 15 amino acids. Germline loops: CDR1 SGHVS, CDR2 FQNEAQ. Deletions cut 5 bases from V and 0 bases from J, with 11 bases between. The CDR3 nucleotides are TGTGCCAGCAGCCCCTATGGCAGCTCCTACAATGAGCAGTTCTTC. Translated, it gives CASSPYGSSYNEQFF.

The chain joins TRBV7-9 to TRBJ2-1; 7 nucleotides match TRBD1. J lost 5 bases, V lost 4 bases, and 8 bases had no gene match. The CDR3 has 15 residues. CDR1 is SEHNR and CDR2 is FQNEAQ in the germline V gene (reference sequence). The CDR3, as DNA: TGTGCCAGCAGCTCCAGGGGGACAGCTGACAATGAGCAGTTCTTC. Amino acids: CASSSRGTADNEQFF.

The chain has TRBV27 and TRBJ1-1, with 8 bases that match TRBD1. There are 15 residues in the CDR3. Trimming took 4 bases from V and 2 from J; bases not matched to a gene: 6. Germline assignment: CDR1 MNHEY and CDR2 SMNVEV (reference sequence). The CDR3 nucleotides read TGTGCCAGCAGTTCCCAGGGGGCGGCTAACACTGAAGCTTTCTTT. Its protein is CASSSQGAANTEAFF.

This clonotype has just a few counts. The chain links TRBV5-5 to TRBJ2-4; D uncertain. The length of the CDR3 is 13 residues. V lost 0 bases and J 12 bases, leaving 13 bases between the germline ends. CDR1 SGHKS and CDR2 YYEKEE come from the germline V gene (reference sequence). DNA of the CDR3: TGTGCCAGCAGCTTGGAACCCCCGGGCCCTCAGTACTTC. It codes for CASSLEPPGPQYF.

The chain has TRBV7-9 and TRBJ2-3; perhaps TRBD1 as D (5 bases). CDR1 is SEHNR, CDR2 FQNEAQ, per germline (reference sequence). This CDR3 has 15 residues. Trimming pared 7 bases from V and 0 bases from J, leaving 14 bases between. The CDR3 here is CASTLDTSSTDTQYF. CDR3 in DNA: TGTGCCAGCACCCTGGACACCTCTAGCACAGATACGCAGTATTTT.

This rearrangement joins TRBV6-1 to TRBJ2-5; 7 nucleotides line up with TRBD1. The J call may be wrong; the DNA end is better matched by TRBJ2-7. The CDR3 covers 14 residues. The germline gives CDR1 MNHNS, CDR2 SASEGT. CDR3 sequence: CASNPTGTTYEQYF. CDR3 coding DNA: TGTGCCAGCAACCCGACAGGGACGACCTACGAGCAGTACTTC.

This chain uses TRBV11-2 with TRBJ2-5; D may correspond to TRBD1 or TRBD2 (7 bases each). CDR3 size: 15 residues. V dropped 5 bases and J dropped 1 base, with 14 bases sitting between them. Germline V gene data show CDR1 as SGHAT and CDR2 as FQNNGV. CDR3 protein: CASSRRGGPQETQYF. The CDR3 DNA sequence: TGTGCCAGCAGCCGCAGGGGGGGGCCCCAAGAGACCCAGTACTTC.

The chain has TRBV7-9 and TRBJ1-2, with TRBD1 as a possible D gene (5 bases). The CDR3 is made up of 14 amino acids. Germline lookup yields CDR1 SEHNR and CDR2 FQNEAQ (reference sequence). V was trimmed by 7 bases and J by 4 bases, leaving 16 bases between them. The CDR3 spells CASTTYRGIYGYTF. CDR3 nucleotides: TGTGCCAGCACAACTTACCGGGGGATCTATGGCTACACCTTC.

The chain links TRBV20-1 to TRBJ2-5; tentative D call: TRBD2 (6 bases). The V gene's germline CDR1 is DFQATT and CDR2 SNEGSKA (reference sequence). V lost 0 bases and J lost 0, with 8 bases in between. This CDR3 spans 14 amino acids. This CDR3 reads CSARDRGYQETQYF. CDR3 DNA: TGCAGTGCTAGAGATCGGGGGTACCAAGAGACCCAGTACTTC.

The J gene is TRBJ1-1, the V gene TRBV11-3; possible D gene TRBD1, 5 bases. Per the germline V gene, CDR1 is SGHNT and CDR2 is YENEEA. This CDR3 contains 14 residues. Trimming removed 1 base at V and 8 bases at J, with 14 bases between. CDR3 sequence: CASSLGLWGTEAFF. CDR3 sequence (DNA): TGTGCCAGCAGCTTAGGACTGTGGGGCACCGAAGCTTTCTTT.

In this sample, this clonotype turned up a few times. The chain recombines TRBV11-2 with TRBJ2-1, with 9 nucleotides matching TRBD1. Germline-derived CDR1 and CDR2 are SGHAT and FQNNGV. J gave up 6 bases and V 3 bases, and 6 bases lay outside the gene matches. This CDR3 has 15 amino acids. In DNA, the CDR3 is TGTGCCAGCAGCTTCCCGGGACAGGGTTCCAATGAGCAGTTCTTC. It specifies CASSFPGQGSNEQFF.

The V call is TRBV20-1, the J call TRBJ1-5, with D unclear. Germline assignment: CDR1 DFQATT and CDR2 SNEGSKA (reference sequence). V was pared by 6 bases and J by 3 bases, with 9 bases between. The CDR3 extends over 12 amino acids. The CDR3 bases are TGCAGTGCCACAGCTTACAATCAGCCCCAGCATTTT. The encoded protein is CSATAYNQPQHF.

This clonotype was seen a few times. The chain recombines TRBV28 with TRBJ1-1, with 10 positions matching TRBD1. This CDR3 contains 15 residues. Germline V gene data show CDR1 as MDHEN and CDR2 as SYDVKM. After removal of 4 bases from V and 6 bases from J, the junction contained 8 bases not matched to a gene. In nucleotides, the CDR3 is TGTGCCAGCAGTTCCCCGGGACAGGGGAAACCTGAAGCTTTCTTT. This codes for CASSSPGQGKPEAFF.